This TCR beta chain appears in the sequencing data of a study of T-cell memory formation after mild COVID-19. Study-level information: Across donors, TCR clusters were largely donor specific. Study observations and caveats: The study found balanced CD4/CD8 in clones contracting day 15 to 85 and a CD4+ lean in later expanders.

Libraries for TCRalpha and TCRbeta carried sample barcodes and unique molecular identifiers via 5'RACE. TCRdb passed the 5' RACE reads through MiXCR, listing each CDR3 protein once. The table lists roughly 14,000 distinct CDR3 sequences, 20% to 25% of them singletons, with 55% to 60% in the top ten. Concerning this clonotype itself: The antigen is not known.

The ends were cut back, 2 bases at V and 8 bases at J, with 21 bases in the middle. The CDR3 has 16 residues. Germline lookup yields CDR1 MNHEY and CDR2 SVGAGI. Sequenced sample: PBMCs or a T cell subset sorted from them (not recorded which). The chain combines TRBV6-5 with TRBJ1-2; D is unresolved. This sequence originates from a young man who had mild COVID-19 (a few samples of this study predate the infection). Cell type and time point are not known. The CDR3 DNA sequence: TGTGCCAGCAGTTACGAGGGATCAGACCCAACTAGGGGCTACACCTTC. Protein sequence: CASSYEGSDPTRGYTF.